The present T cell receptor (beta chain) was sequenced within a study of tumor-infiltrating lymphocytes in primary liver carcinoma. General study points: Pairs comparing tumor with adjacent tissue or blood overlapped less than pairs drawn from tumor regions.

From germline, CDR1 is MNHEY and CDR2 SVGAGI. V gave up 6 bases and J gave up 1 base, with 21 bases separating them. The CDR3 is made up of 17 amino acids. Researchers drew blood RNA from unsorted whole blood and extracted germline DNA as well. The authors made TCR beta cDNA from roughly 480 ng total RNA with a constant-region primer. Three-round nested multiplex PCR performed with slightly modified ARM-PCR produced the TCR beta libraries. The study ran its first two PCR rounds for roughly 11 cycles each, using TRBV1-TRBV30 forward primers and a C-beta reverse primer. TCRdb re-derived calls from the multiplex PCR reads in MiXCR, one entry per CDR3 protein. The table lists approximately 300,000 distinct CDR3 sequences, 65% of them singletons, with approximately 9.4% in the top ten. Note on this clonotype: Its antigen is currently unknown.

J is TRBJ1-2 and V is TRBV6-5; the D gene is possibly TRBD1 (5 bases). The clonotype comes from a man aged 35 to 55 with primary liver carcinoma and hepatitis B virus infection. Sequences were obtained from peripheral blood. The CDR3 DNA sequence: TGTGCCAGCAGACGCCGGGACTTAATTAGGGATAACTATGGCTACACCTTC. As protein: CASRRRDLIRDNYGYTF.